These T cell receptor beta chains were read from a single sample in a study of cytomegalovirus exposure and HLA in healthy donors. The protocol was immunoSEQ multiplex PCR, while the TCRdb copy is restricted to in-frame clones and leaves out a portion. This sample has hundreds of thousands of clones, with 80% to 90% found just once. The sequenced sample consisted of PBMCs. Receptors were obtained from a woman aged 18 to 35 in good health and CMV-seronegative. Both conserved end residues are part of each CDR3. A D gene is named only where the DNA matches it firmly. Not every row has a clone size; where given, it reads once, few, many or a size class.

TRBD1	TRBV6-5	.	TRBJ1-3	CASRRQGAFGNTIYF	TGTGCCAGCAGGCGACAGGGGGCGTTCGGAAACACCATATATTTT
.	TRBV7-6	few	TRBJ2-5	CASSFGQKETQYF	TGTGCCAGCAGCTTCGGACAGAAAGAGACCCAGTACTTC
TRBD1	TRBV27	once	TRBJ1-3	CASSSGDRHSGNTIYF	TGTGCCAGCAGTTCGGGGGACAGGCACTCTGGAAACACCATATATTTT
TRBD2	TRBV27	.	TRBJ2-5	CASSLWGLAGEKETQYF	TGTGCCAGCAGTTTATGGGGACTAGCGGGAGAAAAGGAGACCCAGTACTTC
.	TRBV5-6	.	TRBJ1-1	CASSLDGATEAFF	TGTGCCAGCAGCTTGGATGGGGCGACTGAAGCTTTCTTT
TRBD1	TRBV4-1	.	TRBJ2-1	CASSIPGGYNEQFF	TGCGCCAGCAGCATCCCAGGGGGTTACAATGAGCAGTTCTTC
.	TRBV19	.	TRBJ1-1	CASSSHGGSTEAFF	TGTGCCAGTAGTTCGCACGGGGGTAGCACTGAAGCTTTCTTT
.	TRBV2	.	TRBJ1-4	CASSPGANEKLFF	TGTGCCAGCAGTCCAGGCGCTAATGAAAAACTGTTTTTT
.	TRBV4-1	few	TRBJ2-2	CASSRTFAGYTGELFF	TGCGCCAGCAGCCGTACTTTTGCGGGGTACACCGGGGAGCTGTTTTTT
.	TRBV2	once	TRBJ2-6	CASSGRPSTEGTSGANVLTF	TGTGCCAGCAGTGGGCGACCGTCCACTGAGGGTACCTCTGGGGCCAACGTCCTGACTTTC
.	TRBV7-9	.	TRBJ1-2	CASSLRGSFTF	TGTGCCAGCAGCTTACGGGGGTCTTTCACCTTC
.	TRBV19	.	TRBJ1-1	CASSRSGSSNTEAFF	TGTGCCAGTAGCCGGTCGGGGAGTTCGAACACTGAAGCTTTCTTT
.	TRBV6-5	once	TRBJ2-7	CASFGLAGGNYEQYF	TGTGCCAGCTTTGGCCTAGCAGGGGGGAACTACGAGCAGTACTTC
.	TRBV12-1	.	TRBJ2-1	CASSFSEGLAVTYNEQFF	TGTGCCAGCAGCTTTTCGGAGGGACTAGCGGTGACCTACAATGAGCAGTTCTTC
TRBD2	TRBV10-3	.	TRBJ2-1	CAISESYIAGEANEQFF	TGTGCCATCAGTGAGTCGTATATAGCGGGAGAGGCCAATGAGCAGTTCTTC
TRBD1	TRBV27	few	TRBJ2-2	CASSLSRTGGGGELFF	TGTGCCAGCAGTTTATCTAGGACAGGGGGCGGCGGGGAGCTGTTTTTT
.	TRBV19	few	TRBJ2-2	CASSIDHRVAGELFF	TGTGCCAGTAGTATAGATCACAGGGTTGCCGGGGAGCTGTTTTTT
TRBD1	TRBV10-3	.	TRBJ2-2	CAISDPGQAPGELFF	TGTGCCATCAGTGACCCAGGACAGGCCCCCGGGGAGCTGTTTTTT
.	TRBV19	.	TRBJ2-2	CASSPTSSGAGELFF	TGTGCCAGTAGCCCCACGTCCTCGGGGGCCGGGGAGCTGTTTTTT
.	TRBV2	.	TRBJ1-2	CASRRNLGTLSYGYTF	TGTGCCAGCAGGCGTAACCTAGGGACTCTTAGCTATGGCTACACCTTC
TRBD2	TRBV2	.	TRBJ2-6	CASTRGGAGANVLTF	TGTGCCAGCACCCGGGGGGGGGCTGGGGCCAACGTCCTGACTTTC
.	TRBV7-9	.	TRBJ2-7	CASSLVRYEQYF	TGTGCCAGCAGCTTAGTCCGCTACGAGCAGTACTTC
.	TRBV7-9	few	TRBJ1-1	CASSLAWGTVGTEAFF	TGTGCCAGCAGCTTAGCCTGGGGGACTGTGGGCACTGAAGCTTTCTTT
.	TRBV4-2	.	TRBJ1-1	CASSSREQGSTEAFF	TGTGCCAGCAGCTCTCGAGAACAGGGTAGCACTGAAGCTTTCTTT
.	TRBV4-1	.	TRBJ2-7	CASSLSVAYEQYF	TGCGCCAGCAGTCTGAGCGTTGCCTACGAGCAGTACTTC
.	TRBV19	few	TRBJ2-7	CASSIDLQGEDEQYF	TGTGCCAGTAGTATAGATCTTCAGGGGGAGGACGAGCAGTACTTC
.	TRBV7-9	.	TRBJ2-7	CASSLIVHEQYF	TGTGCCAGCAGCTTAATAGTCCACGAGCAGTACTTC
.	TRBV27	.	TRBJ1-5	CASSLRGDQPQHF	TGTGCCAGCAGTTTGCGGGGCGATCAGCCCCAGCATTTT